This T cell receptor beta chain was recorded in a study of blood T cell repertoires in COVID-19. This clone was observed a handful of times. The CDR3 runs 18 residues. Germline V gene lookup returns CDR1 SGHNT and CDR2 YYREEE (reference sequence). The ends lost 3 bases at V and 4 bases at J; junction bases unmatched: 11. The assay was immunoSEQ multiplex PCR, and TCRdb's table has in-frame clones only and misses some. The sample carries approximately 300,000 clones, about 90% recorded once. The receptor comes from a woman in her twenties or thirties who had recovered from COVID-19. The specimen sequenced was PBMCs or T cells enriched from blood (not recorded which). The J gene is TRBJ1-6, the V gene TRBV5-4; 9 nucleotides align to TRBD1. This CDR3 reads CASSSSTGGGRYNSPLHF. The CDR3 DNA sequence: TGTGCCAGCAGCTCAAGCACAGGGGGCGGGCGGTATAATTCACCCCTCCACTTT.